This TCR beta chain was sequenced in a study of blood T cell repertoires in COVID-19. In this sample, this clone turned up once. The junction shows a germline mismatch at one end, possibly a read error. Original methodology: Amplification of reference gene primers provided the estimated nucleated cell counts. TCRdb's copy holds only in-frame clones and misses some; the assay was immunoSEQ multiplex PCR. That table furnishes V, J and clone size, whereas the DNA furnished D and trimming. The profile shows hundreds of thousands of clones, roughly 87% of them singletons. This CDR3 has 16 residues. Germline loops: CDR1 SEHNR, CDR2 FQNEAQ (reference sequence).

The material sequenced was PBMCs or T cells enriched from blood (not recorded which). The chain employs TRBV7-9 and TRBJ2-3, with TRBD1 matching 7 bases. This sequence originates from a woman under 30 who had recovered from COVID-19. This chain's CDR3 is CTSSAGTAEITDTQYF. CDR3 nucleotide sequence: TGTACCAGCAGCGCTGGGACAGCCGAGATCACAGATACGCAGTATTTT.